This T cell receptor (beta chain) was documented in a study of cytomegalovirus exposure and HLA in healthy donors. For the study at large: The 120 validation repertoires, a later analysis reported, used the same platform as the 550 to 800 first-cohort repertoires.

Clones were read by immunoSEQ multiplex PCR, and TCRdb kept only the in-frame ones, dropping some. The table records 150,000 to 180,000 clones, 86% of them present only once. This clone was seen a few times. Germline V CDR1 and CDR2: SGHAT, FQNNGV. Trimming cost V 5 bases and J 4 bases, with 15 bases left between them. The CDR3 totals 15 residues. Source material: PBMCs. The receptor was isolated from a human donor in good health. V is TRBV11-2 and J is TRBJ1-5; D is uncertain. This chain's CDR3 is CASSPNVNSNQPQHF. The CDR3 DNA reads TGTGCCAGCAGCCCGAATGTAAACAGTAATCAGCCCCAGCATTTT.